The sequence of this T cell receptor (beta chain) was determined in a study of control samples from healthy donors and cancer patients. This table comes from immunoSEQ multiplex PCR, and its TCRdb copy is limited to in-frame clones, with some not included. The data contain roughly 130,000 clones, approximately 95% of them singletons. Sequencing was performed on blood. This clonotype was sampled from a man aged 25-45 years in good health.

As DNA, the CDR3 is TGCGCCAGCAGCCAAGACCGAGGATCCGGGGAGCTGTTTTTT. Translation gives CASSQDRGSGELFF. The chain is built from TRBV4-3 and TRBJ2-2; D is unclear. Trimming took 0 bases from V and 6 from J, leaving 8 bases between them. Looked up from germline, CDR1 is LGHNA and CDR2 is YSLEER. This CDR3 is built from 14 residues.